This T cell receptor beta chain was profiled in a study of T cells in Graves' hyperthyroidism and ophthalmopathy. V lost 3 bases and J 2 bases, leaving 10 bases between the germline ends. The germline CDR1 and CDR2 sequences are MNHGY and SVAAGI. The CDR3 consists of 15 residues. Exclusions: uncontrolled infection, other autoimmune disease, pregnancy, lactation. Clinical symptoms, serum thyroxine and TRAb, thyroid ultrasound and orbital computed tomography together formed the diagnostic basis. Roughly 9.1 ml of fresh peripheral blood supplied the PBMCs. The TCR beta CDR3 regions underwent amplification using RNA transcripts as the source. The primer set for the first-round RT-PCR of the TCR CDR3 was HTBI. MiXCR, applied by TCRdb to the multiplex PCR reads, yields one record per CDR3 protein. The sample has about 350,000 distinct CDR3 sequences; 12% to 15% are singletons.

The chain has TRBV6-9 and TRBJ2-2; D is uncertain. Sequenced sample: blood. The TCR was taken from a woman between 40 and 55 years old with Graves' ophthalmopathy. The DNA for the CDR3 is TGTGCCAGCAGTTACGGTACCTCTAACACCGGGGAGCTGTTTTTT. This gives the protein CASSYGTSNTGELFF.